A single sample gave rise to the 2 T cell receptor beta chains below, sequenced in a study of shared clonotypes between healthy human individuals. Sequencing was performed with immunoSEQ multiplex PCR; in TCRdb, only in-frame clones are kept and a portion is missing. The sample records 450,000 to 500,000 clones, approximately 81% being singletons. Sample: PBMCs. These receptors originate from a woman aged 35 to 49 in good health. Some clones in this sample may be carry-over from other donors' samples.

V is TRBV7-2 and J is TRBJ2-1; perhaps TRBD2 as D (5 bases). V gave up 1 base and J gave up 2 bases, with 9 bases separating them. Germline CDR1 is SGHTA and CDR2 is FQGNSA. The CDR3 spans 15 residues. CDR3 DNA: TGTGCCAGCAGCTTAGTGATAGCGCCCTACAATGAGCAGTTCTTC. Translated: CASSLVIAPYNEQFF.

Of note for this clone: Since a far larger clone is one base different, this is likely a read error. The rearrangement links TRBV7-9 to TRBJ2-7; 7 nucleotides align to TRBD1. There are 19 residues in the CDR3. CDR1 is SEHNR and CDR2 is FQNEAQ in the germline V gene (reference sequence). J gave up 1 base and V 0 bases, and 15 bases lay outside the gene matches. CDR3 in amino acids: CASSLAVRTGVLGSYEQYF. For the CDR3, the DNA is TGTGCCAGCAGCTTAGCGGTGAGAACAGGGGTACTGGGGTCCTACGAGCAGTACTTC.